One and the same sample provided the 3 T cell receptor beta chains below, sequenced in a study of vaccination effects on CD4 cells after COVID-19. These receptors lack a known antigen. Clones were sequenced by immunoSEQ multiplex PCR, and TCRdb holds only the in-frame ones, with some missing. The sample records about 64,000 clones, about 69% being singletons. Cultured cells yielded isolated CD4+ T cells after nine to ten days. This specimen consisted of CD4+ T cells from PBMCs cultured without peptide, obtained before COVID-19 vaccination. These receptors all stem from a human donor who had a prior SARS-CoV-2 infection.

The chain is built from TRBV2 and TRBJ1-5, with D tentatively TRBD1 (6 bases). The germline V and J ends were trimmed by 4 bases and 6 bases, with 19 bases remaining between them. The CDR3 is made up of 16 amino acids. Looked up from germline, CDR1 is SNHLY and CDR2 is FYNNEI. For the CDR3, the DNA is TGTGCCAGCAGTGGACTTGGCAGGGGATCTGGTCAGCCCCAGCATTTT. Protein sequence: CASSGLGRGSGQPQHF.

This chain links TRBV10-3 with TRBJ1-2; possible D gene TRBD1, 6 bases. The CDR3 contains 14 residues. Trimming cost V 3 bases and J 5 bases, with 13 bases left between them. Germline V gene data show CDR1 as ENHRY and CDR2 as SYGVKD. CDR3 loop: CAISESPGAYGYTF. DNA for the CDR3: TGTGCCATCAGTGAATCCCCAGGGGCTTATGGCTACACCTTC.

This rearrangement joins TRBV9 to TRBJ2-4, with TRBD2 matching over 9 bases. The CDR3 extends over 18 amino acids. CDR1 SGDLS and CDR2 YYNGEE come from the germline V gene. V was clipped by 4 bases and J by 0 bases; unmatched bases: 11. CDR3 sequence reads: CASSPQTSGHIAKNIQYF. CDR3 nucleotides: TGTGCCAGCAGCCCCCAGACTAGCGGCCATATAGCCAAAAACATTCAGTACTTC. Full variable domain (missing parts from reference TRBV9 and TRBJ2-4): DSGVTQTPKHLITATGQRVTLRCSPRSGDLSVYWYQQSLDQGLQFLIQYYNGEERAKGNILERFSAQQFPDLHSELNLSSLELGDSALYFCASSPQTSGHIAKNIQYFGAGTRLSVL.